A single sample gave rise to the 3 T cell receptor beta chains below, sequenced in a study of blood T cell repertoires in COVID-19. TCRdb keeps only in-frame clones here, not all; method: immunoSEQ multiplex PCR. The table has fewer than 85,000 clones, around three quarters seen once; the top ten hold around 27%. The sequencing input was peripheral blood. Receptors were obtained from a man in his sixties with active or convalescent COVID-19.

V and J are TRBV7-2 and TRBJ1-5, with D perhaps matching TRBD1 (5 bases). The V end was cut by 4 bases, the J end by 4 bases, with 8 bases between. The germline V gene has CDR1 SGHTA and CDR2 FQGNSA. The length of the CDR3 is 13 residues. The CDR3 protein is CASSYDSNQPQHF. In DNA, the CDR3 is TGTGCCAGCAGCTATGACAGTAATCAGCCCCAGCATTTT.

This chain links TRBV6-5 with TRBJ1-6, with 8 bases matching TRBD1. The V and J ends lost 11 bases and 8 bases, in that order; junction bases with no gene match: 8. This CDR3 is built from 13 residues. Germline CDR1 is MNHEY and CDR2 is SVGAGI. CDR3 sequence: CAGGTGLYSPLHF. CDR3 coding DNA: TGTGCCGGTGGGACAGGATTGTATTCACCCCTCCACTTT.

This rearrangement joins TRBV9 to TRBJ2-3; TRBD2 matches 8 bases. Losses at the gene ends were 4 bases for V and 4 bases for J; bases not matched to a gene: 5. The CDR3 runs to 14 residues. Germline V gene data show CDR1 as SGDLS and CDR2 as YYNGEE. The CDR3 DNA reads TGTGCCAGCAGCATGCGGGGGGCGGCAGATACGCAGTATTTT. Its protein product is CASSMRGAADTQYF.